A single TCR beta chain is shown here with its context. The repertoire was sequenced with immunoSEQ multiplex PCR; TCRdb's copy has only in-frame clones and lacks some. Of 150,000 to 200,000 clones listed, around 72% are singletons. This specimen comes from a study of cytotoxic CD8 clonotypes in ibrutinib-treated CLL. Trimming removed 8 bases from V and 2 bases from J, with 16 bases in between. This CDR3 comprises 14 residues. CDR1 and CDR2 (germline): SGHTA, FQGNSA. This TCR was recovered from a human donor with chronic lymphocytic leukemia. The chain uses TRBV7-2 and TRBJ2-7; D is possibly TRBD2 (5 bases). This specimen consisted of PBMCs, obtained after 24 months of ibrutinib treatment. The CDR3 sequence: CASGRVALTYEQYF. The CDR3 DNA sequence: TGTGCCAGCGGCCGCGTAGCGCTGACCTACGAGCAGTACTTC.